This T cell receptor (beta chain) was documented in a study of brain T cells in children with intractable seizures. With respect to this clone: The junction departs from the called germline gene at one end, perhaps through a read error.

Germline CDR1 is SNHLY and CDR2 is FYNNEI. This CDR3 comprises 14 residues. Pre-surgery treatment included at least one anti-epileptic drug. Here immunoSEQ multiplex PCR was the method, and the copy in TCRdb shows in-frame clones only, minus some. The data contain about 64,000 clones, approximately 95% of them singletons. The receptor was derived from a boy under three years old with focal cortical dysplasia and intractable seizures. The J gene is TRBJ2-7, the V gene TRBV2; 7 nucleotides align to TRBD1. Sequenced material: peripheral blood, taken at surgery. The CDR3 bases are TGTGCCAGCAGTTACAGGGGCCCCTCCAACGAGCAGTACTTC. Residues: CASSYRGPSNEQYF. The variable domain in full, with the rest retrieved from reference TRBV2 and TRBJ2-7, is EPEVTQTPSHQVTQMGQEVILRCVPISNHLYFYWYRQILGQKVEFLVSFYNNEISEKSEIFDDQFSVERPDGSNFTLKIRSTKLEDSAMYFCASSYRGPSNEQYFGPGTRLTVT.